This record looks at one T cell receptor (beta chain) sequence and its context. This specimen comes from a study of shared clonotypes between healthy human individuals. The data were produced by immunoSEQ multiplex PCR, yet TCRdb's version contains in-frame clones alone and is incomplete. The sample lists over 1.5 million clones, around 98% occurring once. The CDR3 is made up of 13 amino acids. Deletions cut 7 bases from V and 10 bases from J, with 18 bases between. The germline V gene has CDR1 MGHDK and CDR2 SYGVNS. The J gene is TRBJ2-3, the V gene TRBV25-1; the D gene could be TRBD1 or TRBD2 (5 bases each). Sequencing input: naive CD4+ T cells sorted from blood. The subset here: CD45RA+ positively selected. The TCR was taken from a man aged 25 to 40 in good health. The CDR3 sequence is CASTSNRRGAQYF. The CDR3 region has the DNA TGTGCCAGCACTTCCAATCGCCGAGGGGCGCAGTATTTT.